This TCR beta chain was captured in a study of blood T cells in healthy people across ages (dated by TCRdb to between 2015 and 2017). For the study in its entirety: In model experiments, template switching captured about one uniquely barcoded TCR beta cDNA molecule for every two T cells. Age-related changes in TCR beta repertoire diversity were measured in the study by deep sequencing normalized with unique cDNA molecular identifiers. Four age groups were formed from the donors: young (average about 16 years), middle-aged (just under 40), aged (roughly 56) and long-lived (about 80). To avoid experimental bias, donors of different ages were distributed randomly across sequencing lanes. Two additional independent replicas of 1 million unique cDNA reads from the same blood draw were analyzed for two donors (one aged 18 to 30 and one aged 80 or older).

Study-wide conclusions, independent of this receptor: Donor CMV infection status was unknown, potentially confounding age-related changes in expanded clonotypes. Observed TCR beta diversity per million T cells fell roughly linearly with age, and a significant reduction was already apparent by age roughly 40. Bulk unsorted PBMC profiling prevented conclusive comparison of naive and antigen-experienced compartments. Estimates of total diversity based on one million sequenced T cells were regarded as lower bounds and as underestimates. Observed TCR beta diversity correlated strongly with the percentage of naive T cells measured by flow cytometry. Compared with the aged group, the long-lived group had more naive CD4+ T cells, fewer expanded clones and increased TCR diversity, suggesting age selection.

Turning to this clonotype: Its antigen remains unidentified. No much larger clone exists at a distance of one base, and base qualities are not known.

Receptors were amplified or captured by 5' RACE. Sequencing used an Illumina HiSeq 2500. A second PCR of roughly 7 to 11 cycles was run with a J-beta primer mix and a sample-barcoded 5' primer. Each TCR beta cDNA molecule received a unique molecular identifier from a template-switch 5' adaptor carrying 12 random nucleotides. Each sample yielded at least 3 million CDR3-containing paired-end reads. First-strand cDNA synthesis was performed from all RNA using the Mint cDNA synthesis kit, with priming by a TRBC-specific oligonucleotide. All cDNA was treated with uracil-DNA glycosylase and then went through a first 18-cycle PCR with the universal primers M1SS and BC2_uni_R. Turning to the authors' computational methods: For normalization, 1 million high-quality reads were randomly selected from each sample, with every read carrying a distinct molecular identifier. Instead of being binned into consensus sequences, reads that shared molecular identifiers were thrown out. MiTCR, with a Q25 quality threshold and the strictest error-elimination algorithm, was used for CDR3 identification, clonotype clustering and error correction. A nonparametric unseen species model using Euler transformation provided a lower-bound estimate of total TCR beta diversity. TCRdb itself trimmed the public reads at Q25 with fastp, ran MiXCR and retained productive beta chains. Merged by CDR3 protein, the rows form single entries marked with the most common genes and DNA. It is TCRdb's table, rather than the study itself, that gives the V and J calls and clone size. This sample has 650,000 to 900,000 distinct CDR3 sequences in its table, and roughly 60% of those were observed once. Jointly, the top ten make up about 27% of the sample.

The CDR3 runs 11 amino acids, cysteine and phenylalanine included. The retained sequence is limited to the CDR3, 33 bases, with the frame set at the first base. V trim: 10 bases; J trim: 7 bases; unmatched bases: 4. The germline V gene provides CDR1 SGHVS and CDR2 FQNEAQ. The 39 donors, aged about 6 to 95 years, were systemically healthy Caucasian individuals from Russia. Ten milliliters of peripheral blood were drawn from each donor into EDTA-treated Vacutainer tubes. Ficoll-Paque density-gradient centrifugation was used to isolate PBMCs, with at least 7 million obtained per sample. Trizol reagent was used to extract total RNA from PBMCs, with at least 6 micrograms per sample. The percentages of naive CD45RAhigh/CD27high T cells were determined by flow cytometry on a PBMC aliquot from every donor.

This receptor was obtained from a man younger than 45 in good health. This receptor chain uses TRBV7-8 and TRBJ1-2; a stretch of 9 junction bases matches TRBD1. Sequencing used blood. The DNA sequence reads TGTGCCACTACAGGGGGCCTTGGCTACACCTTC. Its protein reads: CATTGGLGYTF.